Listed here are 30 T cell receptor beta chains from one sample, sequenced in a study of radiation and T cells in renal cell carcinoma. The sample's time point: baseline pretreatment blood. Treatment given: 15 Gy SBRT to primary tumor, nephrectomy 4 weeks later. Clones were read by immunoSEQ multiplex PCR, and TCRdb kept only the in-frame ones, dropping some. The sample shows approximately 100,000 clones, about 88% of them seen only once. Material: blood, obtained from a patient whose treatment included radiotherapy and nephrectomy. These receptors were obtained from a man in his forties or fifties with renal cell carcinoma.

The chain combines TRBV6-5 with TRBJ2-3; D tentatively fits TRBD1 or TRBD2 (6 bases each). Per the germline V gene, CDR1 is MNHEY and CDR2 is SVGAGI. The CDR3 length is 14 residues. V gave up 0 bases and J gave up 8 bases, with 12 bases separating them. CDR3 protein: CASSYSTRGATQYF. In DNA form, the CDR3 reads TGTGCCAGCAGTTACTCGACAAGGGGGGCTACGCAGTATTTT.

The chain uses TRBV6-6 and TRBJ1-1, with D unclear. This CDR3 is built from 15 residues. V was trimmed by 2 bases and J by 1 base, leaving 11 bases between them. The V gene's germline CDR1 is MNHNY and CDR2 SVGAGI (reference sequence). The CDR3 nucleotides are TGTGCCAGCAGTTACGGGGTTGGTCCGAACACTGAAGCTTTCTTT. Its translation: CASSYGVGPNTEAFF.

V is TRBV5-1 and J is TRBJ2-1; a possible D gene is TRBD2 (5 bases). The CDR3 consists of 16 residues. Germline V gene sequence: CDR1 SGHRS, CDR2 YFSETQ. V was cut by 0 bases and J by 0 bases, with 10 bases left in between. CDR3 amino acids: CASSLVAGSSYNEQFF. The DNA for the CDR3 is TGCGCCAGCAGCTTGGTGGCTGGGAGCTCCTACAATGAGCAGTTCTTC.

DNA for the CDR3: TGCAGCGCTCGGGGGATCCCCACAGATACGCAGTATTTT. It codes for CSARGIPTDTQYF. This chain links TRBV29-1 with TRBJ2-3, with D maybe TRBD2 (6 bases). The germline V and J ends were trimmed by 7 bases and 2 bases, with 13 bases remaining between them. The CDR3 runs 13 residues. The germline CDR1 and CDR2 sequences are SQVTM and ANQGSEA.

The chain employs TRBV5-1 and TRBJ2-3, with 8 bases aligning to TRBD2. This CDR3 has 17 amino acids. The J segment lost 0 bases and the V segment lost 0 bases, leaving 6 bases of the junction unmatched. Germline loops: CDR1 SGHRS, CDR2 YFSETQ. The CDR3 sequence: CASSLGPAGGSTDTQYF. DNA for the CDR3: TGCGCCAGCAGCTTGGGGCCCGCGGGGGGAAGCACAGATACGCAGTATTTT.

This sequence joins TRBV10-3 and TRBJ2-5, with 8 bases matching TRBD2. The assigned J gene may be wrong: the sequence end matches TRBJ2-7 better. CDR3 length: 15 amino acids. Germline CDR1 reads ENHRY; CDR2 reads SYGVKD. The CDR3 region is CAISESAGAPYEQYF. The CDR3 bases are TGTGCCATCAGTGAGTCAGCGGGGGCGCCCTACGAGCAGTACTTC.

This chain joins TRBV19 and TRBJ1-2, with D maybe TRBD1 (5 bases). This CDR3 has 15 amino acids. V was trimmed by 3 bases and J by 4 bases, leaving 15 bases between them. CDR1 and CDR2 from the germline V gene are LNHDA and SQIVND (reference sequence). This CDR3 reads CASSIQGGASYGYTF. The DNA of the CDR3 is TGTGCCAGTAGTATCCAGGGTGGGGCCTCCTATGGCTACACCTTC.

The rearrangement uses TRBV28 and TRBJ1-2; no firm D call. The CDR3 spans 14 residues. Germline CDR1 is MDHEN and CDR2 is SYDVKM. Deletions cut 3 bases from V and 9 bases from J, with 17 bases between. CDR3 coding DNA: TGTGCCAGCAGTTTTGGGGAACGGGTTCCCCGCTACACCTTC. This translates into CASSFGERVPRYTF.

The sample holds a few counts of this clone. This sequence joins TRBV7-2 and TRBJ2-2; D possibly corresponds to TRBD1 (6 bases). The V and J ends lost 5 bases and 0 bases respectively, with 10 bases between them. CDR1 is SGHTA, CDR2 FQGNSA, per germline. The CDR3 is 15 amino acids. The CDR3 protein is CASSRQAANTGELFF. In DNA, the CDR3 is TGTGCCAGCAGCCGACAGGCGGCGAACACCGGGGAGCTGTTTTTT.

The V gene is TRBV4-3, the J gene TRBJ1-5; D remains ambiguous. CDR3 length equals 14 residues. CDR1 LGHNA and CDR2 YSLEER come from the germline V gene. V gave up 3 bases and J gave up 3 bases, with 9 bases separating them. The CDR3 sequence is CASSQWQNNQPQHF. The CDR3 DNA is TGCGCCAGCAGCCAGTGGCAAAACAATCAGCCCCAGCATTTT.

The rearrangement uses TRBV10-2 and TRBJ2-4; 10 bases line up with TRBD2. Germline loops: CDR1 WSHSY, CDR2 SAAADI. The CDR3 spans 16 residues. J gave up 2 bases and V 6 bases, and 7 bases lay outside the gene matches. The CDR3 sequence: CASSFTSGVTKNIQYF. The CDR3 bases are TGCGCCAGCAGCTTTACTAGCGGGGTAACCAAAAACATTCAGTACTTC.

This clone was counted between two and nine times. The V gene is TRBV20-1, the J gene TRBJ1-4, with unresolved D. The CDR3 length is 11 residues. From germline, CDR1 is DFQATT and CDR2 SNEGSKA (reference sequence). V lost 0 bases and J lost 5, with 1 base in between. DNA for the CDR3: TGCAGTGCTAGAGAGAATGAAAAACTGTTTTTT. It codes for CSARENEKLFF.

The CDR3 reads CASSVFRDLTGTDTQYF. The CDR3 DNA reads TGTGCCAGCAGTGTATTCCGGGATCTCACCGGCACAGATACGCAGTATTTT. The rearrangement links TRBV6-1 to TRBJ2-3; TRBD2 is a possible D gene (5 bases). Trimming shortened V by 4 bases and J by 1 base, and 18 bases separated the two germline ends. The CDR3 loop spans 17 amino acids. Germline assignment: CDR1 MNHNS and CDR2 SASEGT.

The rearrangement uses TRBV6-1 and TRBJ2-5; 7 bases agree with TRBD1. CDR1 is MNHNS and CDR2 is SASEGT in the germline V gene. This CDR3 is 15 amino acids long. The V segment lost 1 base and the J segment 5 bases; nucleotides outside the gene matches: 7. The CDR3, as DNA: TGTGCCAGCAGTGAAGTTCCGAGGGGGCAGGAGACCCAGTACTTC. This gives the protein CASSEVPRGQETQYF.

V and J are TRBV28 and TRBJ2-2; 8 nucleotides align to TRBD1. CDR3 length: 15 amino acids. V gave up 6 bases and J gave up 4 bases; unmatched junction bases: 7. CDR1 and CDR2 from the germline V gene are MDHEN and SYDVKM. The CDR3 DNA is TGTGCCAGCAGCCGACAGGGGCTGGGCACCGGGGAGCTGTTTTTT. This gives the protein CASSRQGLGTGELFF. Full variable domain (remainder filled in from reference TRBV28 and TRBJ2-2): DVKVTQSSRYLVKRTGEKVFLECVQDMDHENMFWYRQDPGLGLRLIYFSYDVKMKEKGDIPEGYSVSREKKERFSLILESASTNQTSMYLCASSRQGLGTGELFFGEGSRLTVL.

The chain is built from TRBV6-5 and TRBJ1-2, with D maybe TRBD1 (5 bases). V was shortened by 2 bases and J by 2 bases, with 9 bases between the two germline ends. The CDR3 runs to 14 residues. Germline V gene lookup returns CDR1 MNHEY and CDR2 SVGAGI. In DNA, the CDR3 is TGTGCCAGCAGTTACACCGCAGGGAACTATGGCTACACCTTC. Amino acid sequence: CASSYTAGNYGYTF.

V usage is TRBV28 and J usage is TRBJ2-7; no definite D call. Germline CDR1 and CDR2: MDHEN and SYDVKM. Trimming cost V 7 bases and J 0 bases, with 16 bases left between them. The CDR3 contains 15 residues. Here the CDR3 DNA reads TGTGCCAGCACCTCTGGGATGCTAAGCTCCTACGAGCAGTACTTC. This codes for CASTSGMLSSYEQYF.

This clone was counted only a few times. J is TRBJ2-7 and V is TRBV15; unclear D gene. CDR1 and CDR2 from the germline V gene are LNHNV and YYDKDF (reference sequence). The ends were cut back, 0 bases at V and 0 bases at J, with 12 bases in the middle. This CDR3 region has 16 residues. DNA for the CDR3: TGTGCCACCAGCAGAGATCATACGGCGAGCTCCTACGAGCAGTACTTC. It encodes CATSRDHTASSYEQYF.

The genes are TRBV19 and TRBJ1-1; D not certain. The CDR3 runs 14 residues. Trimming removed 4 bases at V and 1 base at J, with 10 bases between. The germline CDR1 and CDR2 sequences are LNHDA and SQIVND (reference sequence). Written as DNA, the CDR3 is TGTGCCAGTAGTAACCCCATGTCGAACACTGAAGCTTTCTTT. It codes for CASSNPMSNTEAFF.

The chain combines TRBV2 with TRBJ1-1, with D possibly being TRBD1 (6 bases). CDR3 size: 14 residues. V gave up 6 bases and J gave up 1 base, with 12 bases separating them. CDR1 is SNHLY, CDR2 FYNNEI, per germline. The CDR3 spells CASRLQGPNTEAFF. Written as DNA, the CDR3 is TGTGCCAGCAGACTTCAGGGGCCGAACACTGAAGCTTTCTTT.

The V gene is TRBV12-5, the J gene TRBJ1-4; D not resolved. The CDR3 consists of 15 residues. V shed 1 base and J shed 0 bases, with 6 bases lying between them. From germline, CDR1 is LGHNT and CDR2 FRNRAP. The CDR3 protein is CASGLEAATNEKLFF. CDR3 bases: TGTGCTAGTGGTTTGGAAGCTGCAACTAATGAAAAACTGTTTTTT.

In its sample, this clone was seen once. V usage is TRBV11-3 and J usage is TRBJ2-1; 8 nucleotides match TRBD1. CDR3 length equals 15 residues. The germline gives CDR1 SGHNT, CDR2 YENEEA. With 8 bases clipped from V and 0 bases from J, the junction kept 6 bases outside the gene matches. CDR3 sequence reads: CASQPGGSSYNEQFF. The DNA of the CDR3 is TGTGCCAGCCAGCCAGGGGGCAGCTCCTACAATGAGCAGTTCTTC.

This clone was seen a few times. The CDR3 coding sequence is TGTGCCAGCAGCCATCTCGACAGAAACACTGAAGCTTTCTTT. Translation gives CASSHLDRNTEAFF. The rearrangement joins TRBV4-2 to TRBJ1-1; TRBD1 is a possible D gene (5 bases). From germline, CDR1 is LGHNA and CDR2 YNFKEQ. The V and J ends lost 3 bases and 2 bases respectively, with 10 bases between them. This CDR3 is built from 14 residues.

The genes are TRBV5-1 and TRBJ2-1; D ambiguous. Deletions cut 3 bases from V and 10 bases from J, with 8 bases between. This CDR3 comprises 11 residues. Germline V gene sequence: CDR1 SGHRS, CDR2 YFSETQ. The CDR3 reads CASSSKQEQFF. The CDR3 DNA reads as TGCGCCAGCAGCTCTAAACAGGAGCAGTTCTTC. Supplemented by reference TRBV5-1 and TRBJ2-1, the full variable domain reads KAGVTQTPRYLIKTRGQQVTLSCSPISGHRSVSWYQQTPGQGLQFLFEYFSETQRNKGNFPGRFSGRQFSNSRSEMNVSTLELGDSALYLCASSSKQEQFFGPGTRLTVL.

The chain joins TRBV19 to TRBJ1-4; D remains unclear. The V gene lost 3 bases and the J gene lost 4 bases, with 9 bases spanning the gap. Germline CDR1 and CDR2: LNHDA and SQIVND (reference sequence). This CDR3 region has 14 residues. The CDR3 is CASSMGRLNEKLFF. As DNA, the CDR3 is TGTGCCAGTAGTATGGGTCGGCTTAATGAAAAACTGTTTTTT.

This chain uses TRBV5-4 with TRBJ2-1, with D tentatively TRBD1 (5 bases). This CDR3 is built from 16 residues. V shed 0 bases and J shed 9 bases, with 19 bases lying between them. Germline loops: CDR1 SGHNT, CDR2 YYREEE (reference sequence). DNA of the CDR3: TGTGCCAGCAGCTTGGGGGGCAGCACTGGGTATAGTGAGCAGTTCTTC. Protein product: CASSLGGSTGYSEQFF.

This chain links TRBV6-6 with TRBJ2-7; TRBD1 aligns across 11 bases. CDR1 and CDR2 (germline): MNHNY, SVGAGI (reference sequence). CDR3 length equals 14 residues. V was clipped by 6 bases and J by 2 bases; unmatched bases: 3. The CDR3 coding sequence is TGTGCCAGCAGGTGGGACAGGGGGACCTACGAGCAGTACTTC. This codes for CASRWDRGTYEQYF.

V is TRBV6-5 and J is TRBJ2-1; 15 bases line up with TRBD2. Germline V CDR1 and CDR2: MNHEY, SVGAGI. V gave up 4 bases and J gave up 9 bases; unmatched junction bases: 4. The CDR3 has 15 residues. The CDR3 DNA reads TGTGCCAGCAGTTCCGGGACTAGCGGGGGGATTGAGCAGTTCTTC. This encodes CASSSGTSGGIEQFF.

The V call is TRBV27, the J call TRBJ1-2; a weak D match, TRBD1 (5 bases). The germline gives CDR1 MNHEY, CDR2 SMNVEV (reference sequence). The CDR3 consists of 15 residues. The V and J ends lost 1 base and 8 bases respectively, with 17 bases between them. The CDR3 sequence: CASSLYGAGQGGYTF. DNA of the CDR3: TGTGCCAGCAGTTTATACGGCGCTGGGCAGGGAGGCTACACCTTC.

The genes are TRBV19 and TRBJ2-5, with a possible D match to TRBD1 (5 bases). Looked up from germline, CDR1 is LNHDA and CDR2 is SQIVND (reference sequence). The ends were cut back, 8 bases at V and 7 bases at J, with 20 bases in the middle. The CDR3 runs 14 residues. DNA of the CDR3: TGTGCCAGTTCCCCCTCGGGCAATCAGGGGACCCAGTACTTC. Translated, it gives CASSPSGNQGTQYF. Based on the CDR3 plus reference TRBV19 and TRBJ2-5, the full variable domain is DGGITQSPKYLFRKEGQNVTLSCEQNLNHDAMYWYRQDPGQGLRLIYYSQIVNDFQKGDIAEGYSVSREKKESFPLTVTSAQKNPTAFYLCASSPSGNQGTQYFGPGTRLLVL.